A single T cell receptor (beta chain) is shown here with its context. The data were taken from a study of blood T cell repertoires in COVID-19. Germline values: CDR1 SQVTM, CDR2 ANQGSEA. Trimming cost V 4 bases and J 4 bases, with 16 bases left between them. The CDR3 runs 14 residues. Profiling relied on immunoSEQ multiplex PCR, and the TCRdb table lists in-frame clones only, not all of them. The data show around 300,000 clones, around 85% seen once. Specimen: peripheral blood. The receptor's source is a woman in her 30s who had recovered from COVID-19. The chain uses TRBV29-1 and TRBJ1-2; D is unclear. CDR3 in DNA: TGCAGCGTTGTTACCGGGGTCGGATCCTATGGCTACACCTTC. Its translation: CSVVTGVGSYGYTF.